Following are 10 T cell receptor beta chains from one sample sequenced in a study of cytomegalovirus exposure and HLA in healthy donors. The PCR ran on 60 Vbeta and 13 Jbeta primers. TCRdb keeps only in-frame clones here, not all; method: immunoSEQ multiplex PCR. This sample carries around 160,000 clones, around 79% of them seen once, and the ten largest clones take roughly 13%. The sample was PBMCs. The source is a man aged 45-60 years in good health and CMV-seropositive.

The V and J genes are TRBV2 and TRBJ1-5; 8 positions match TRBD1. CDR3 length equals 15 residues. The germline V gene encodes CDR1 SNHLY and CDR2 FYNNEI. The V segment lost 6 bases and the J segment 2 bases; nucleotides outside the gene matches: 6. CDR3: CASRDGQGGNQPQHF. The CDR3 nucleotides are TGTGCCAGCAGGGACGGACAGGGTGGCAATCAGCCCCAGCATTTT.

The rearrangement links TRBV7-5 to TRBJ2-7; the listed D gene, TRBD1, was not tested against the DNA. TRBV7-5 is marked as a pseudogene. The CDR3 contains 15 residues. The CDR3 region has the DNA TGTGCCAGAAGCGGGGGACAGGGTAATTACTACGAGCAGTACTTC. Translated: CARSGGQGNYYEQYF.

The rearrangement links TRBV5-4 to TRBJ2-2; TRBD1 matches at 11 bases. This CDR3 is 15 amino acids long. Germline V gene lookup returns CDR1 SGHNT and CDR2 YYREEE (reference sequence). The ends lost 10 bases at V and 7 bases at J; junction bases unmatched: 12. The CDR3 protein is CACSDRTGGVGELFF. The DNA for the CDR3 is TGTGCCTGCTCAGACCGGACAGGGGGCGTCGGGGAGCTGTTTTTT.

This sequence joins TRBV2 and TRBJ2-3; TRBD1 is a possible D gene (6 bases). Trimming cost V 4 bases and J 1 base, with 12 bases left between them. Germline lookup yields CDR1 SNHLY and CDR2 FYNNEI. The length of the CDR3 is 15 residues. CDR3 bases: TGTGCCAGCAGTGTCCTCAGACAGGGCACAGATACGCAGTATTTT. Residues: CASSVLRQGTDTQYF.

The chain has TRBV21-1 and TRBJ2-5; TRBD1, the table's D call, was not compared with the DNA. TRBV21-1 is a pseudogene. The CDR3 is 14 amino acids. The CDR3 DNA reads as TGTGCCAGCCAGCCGGGACAGGGGCAAGAGACCCAGTACTTC. Amino acid sequence: CASQPGQGQETQYF.

The chain recombines TRBV19 with TRBJ1-6; D is perhaps TRBD1 (5 bases). This CDR3 contains 18 residues. Germline CDR1 reads LNHDA; CDR2 reads SQIVND (reference sequence). V was trimmed by 1 base and J by 0 bases, leaving 13 bases between them. The CDR3 DNA is TGTGCCAGTAGTATAGGTCCACAGGCCAGCTCCTATAATTCACCCCTCCACTTT. This sequence encodes CASSIGPQASSYNSPLHF.

The J gene is TRBJ2-7, the V gene TRBV27; 8 bases fit TRBD1. The CDR3 consists of 19 residues. With V trimmed by 3 bases and J by 1 base, 17 bases remained unmatched. Germline CDR1 is MNHEY and CDR2 is SMNVEV (reference sequence). Here the CDR3 DNA reads TGTGCCAGCAGTTTGTCTCGGCTCAAAACAGGGGGAAAATCCTACGAGCAGTACTTC. Its translation: CASSLSRLKTGGKSYEQYF.

V and J are TRBV9 and TRBJ2-5, with 8 bases fitting TRBD1. Germline V gives CDR1 SGDLS, CDR2 YYNGEE. V lost 4 bases and J lost 5; bases outside the gene matches: 4. The CDR3 consists of 13 residues. CDR3 sequence: CASSPTGVETQYF. The CDR3 DNA sequence: TGTGCCAGCAGCCCGACAGGGGTGGAGACCCAGTACTTC.

The rearrangement joins TRBV6-4 to TRBJ1-2, with TRBD1 matching over 8 bases. This CDR3 comprises 16 residues. J lost 6 bases, V lost 3 bases, and 12 bases had no gene match. Germline-derived CDR1 and CDR2 are MRHNA and SNTAGT. The CDR3 region is CASSENRGNVLDGYTF. The CDR3 region has the DNA TGTGCCAGCAGTGAAAACAGGGGGAACGTTCTGGATGGCTACACCTTC.

The chain employs TRBV2 and TRBJ1-2; 8 bases map to TRBD1. The germline gives CDR1 SNHLY, CDR2 FYNNEI. This CDR3 has 16 residues. The V and J ends lost 7 bases and 4 bases, in that order; junction bases with no gene match: 14. This CDR3 reads CASMSDRGMSIYGYTF. For the CDR3, the DNA is TGTGCCAGCATGTCTGACAGGGGTATGTCTATCTATGGCTACACCTTC.